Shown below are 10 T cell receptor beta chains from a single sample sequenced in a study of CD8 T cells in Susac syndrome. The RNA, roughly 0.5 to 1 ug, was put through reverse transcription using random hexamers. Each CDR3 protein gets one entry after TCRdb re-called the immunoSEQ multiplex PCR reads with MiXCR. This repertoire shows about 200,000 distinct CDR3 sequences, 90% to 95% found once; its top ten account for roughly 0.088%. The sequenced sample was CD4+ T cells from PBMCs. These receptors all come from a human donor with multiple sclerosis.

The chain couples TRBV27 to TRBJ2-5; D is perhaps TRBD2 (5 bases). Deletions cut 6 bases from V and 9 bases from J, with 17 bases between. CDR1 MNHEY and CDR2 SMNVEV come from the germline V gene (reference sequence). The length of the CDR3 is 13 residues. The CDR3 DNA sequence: TGTGCCAGCAGGGACTGGGATTCGATGGCCCAGTACTTC. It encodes CASRDWDSMAQYF.

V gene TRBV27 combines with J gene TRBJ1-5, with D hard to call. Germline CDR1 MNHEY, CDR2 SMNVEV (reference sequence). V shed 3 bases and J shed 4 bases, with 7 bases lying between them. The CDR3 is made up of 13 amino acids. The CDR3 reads CASSFGHNQPQHF. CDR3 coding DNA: TGTGCCAGCAGTTTCGGTCATAATCAGCCCCAGCATTTT.

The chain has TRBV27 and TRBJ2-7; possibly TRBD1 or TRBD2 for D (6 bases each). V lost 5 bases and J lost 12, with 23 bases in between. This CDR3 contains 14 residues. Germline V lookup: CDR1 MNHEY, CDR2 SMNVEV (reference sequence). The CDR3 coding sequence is TGTGCCAGCAGTGTCTCCAGAGGGGGAGGTGGATGGTACTTC. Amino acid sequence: CASSVSRGGGGWYF.

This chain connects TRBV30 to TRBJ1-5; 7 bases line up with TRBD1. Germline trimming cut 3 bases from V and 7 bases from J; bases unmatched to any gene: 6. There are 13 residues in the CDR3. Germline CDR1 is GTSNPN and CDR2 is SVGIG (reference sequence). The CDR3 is CAWSHRGFQPQHF. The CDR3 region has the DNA TGTGCCTGGAGCCACAGGGGCTTCCAGCCCCAGCATTTT.

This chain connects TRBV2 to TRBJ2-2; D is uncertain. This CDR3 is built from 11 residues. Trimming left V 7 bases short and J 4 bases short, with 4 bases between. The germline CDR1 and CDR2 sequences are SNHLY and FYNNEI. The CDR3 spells CASKATGELFF. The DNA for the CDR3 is TGTGCCAGCAAGGCCACCGGGGAGCTGTTTTTT.

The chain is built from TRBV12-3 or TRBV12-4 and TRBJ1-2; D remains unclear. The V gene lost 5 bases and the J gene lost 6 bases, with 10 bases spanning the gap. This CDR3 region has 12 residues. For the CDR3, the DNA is TGTGCCAGCAGTCGACTGCGCAATGGCTACACCTTC. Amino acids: CASSRLRNGYTF.

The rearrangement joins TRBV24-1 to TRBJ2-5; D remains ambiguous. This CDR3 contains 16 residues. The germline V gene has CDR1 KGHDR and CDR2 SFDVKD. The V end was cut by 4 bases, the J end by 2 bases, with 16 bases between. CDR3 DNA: TGTGCCACCAGTGAAAGCCCCGGTAGGGAACAAGAGACCCAGTACTTC. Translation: CATSESPGREQETQYF.

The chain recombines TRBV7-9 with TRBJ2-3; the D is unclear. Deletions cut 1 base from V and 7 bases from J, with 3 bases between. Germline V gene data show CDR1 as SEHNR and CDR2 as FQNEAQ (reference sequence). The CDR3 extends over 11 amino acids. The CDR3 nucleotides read TGTGCCAGCAGCTTAGGCCATACGCAGTATTTT. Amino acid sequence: CASSLGHTQYF.

The CDR3 DNA follows: TGTGCCAGCAGCGAGCGGCCGACAGCAAACTATGGCTACACCTTC. This gives the protein CASSERPTANYGYTF. The chain couples TRBV9 to TRBJ1-2; D might be TRBD1 (5 bases). CDR1 SGDLS and CDR2 YYNGEE come from the germline V gene. This CDR3 is built from 15 residues. The V and J ends lost 3 bases and 2 bases respectively, with 14 bases between them.

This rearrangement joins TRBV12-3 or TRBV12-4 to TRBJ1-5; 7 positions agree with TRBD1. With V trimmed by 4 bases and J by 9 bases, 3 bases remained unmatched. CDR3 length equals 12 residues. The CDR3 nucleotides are TGTGCCAGCAGTTCAGGGGGGAGGCCCCAGCATTTT. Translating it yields CASSSGGRPQHF.